These 27 T cell receptor beta chains were all obtained from the same sample, sequenced in a study of OX40 agonist ivuxolimab in advanced cancers. Only in-frame clones appear in the TCRdb table, and some are missing; sequencing was by immunoSEQ multiplex PCR. The top ten hold around 3% of the sample, which has 55,000 to 95,000 clones, around 88% seen once. The sample here was CD4+ or CD8+ T cells sorted from blood, taken in a trial of the OX40 agonist ivuxolimab. These receptors were collected from an adult with an advanced solid tumor such as melanoma, head and neck, liver or kidney cancer.

The chain joins TRBV5-1 to TRBJ1-1; TRBD1 aligns across 7 bases. V shed 2 bases, J shed 4 bases, and the junction held 8 bases outside the gene matches. The CDR3 covers 15 residues. Per germline, CDR1 SGHRS and CDR2 YFSETQ. CDR3 bases: TGCGCCAGCAGCTTTGACAGGGTATCGTCCACTGAAGCTTTCTTT. It specifies CASSFDRVSSTEAFF.

The chain uses TRBV6-5 and TRBJ2-1; 9 bases agree with TRBD2. Trimming removed 5 bases from V and 5 bases from J; junction bases left unmatched: 7. The CDR3 length is 15 residues. Germline V gives CDR1 MNHEY, CDR2 SVGAGI. DNA of the CDR3: TGTGCCAGCAGTCGAGGGACTAGCCTCAACAATGAGCAGTTCTTC. It translates to CASSRGTSLNNEQFF.

This clone has just a few counts. The chain links TRBV9 to TRBJ2-3; D not resolved. In germline, CDR1 is SGDLS, CDR2 YYNGEE. This CDR3 is built from 12 residues. Trimming took off 4 bases at V and 4 bases at J, with 7 bases between the two ends. CDR3 region: CASSLEADTQYF. The CDR3 DNA reads as TGTGCCAGCAGCCTCGAGGCAGATACGCAGTATTTT.

The J gene is TRBJ2-3, the V gene TRBV5-5; TRBD2 agrees at 9 bases. V lost 0 bases, J lost 5 bases, and 1 base stayed unmatched. Germline V CDR1 and CDR2: SGHKS, YYEKEE (reference sequence). This CDR3 has 14 amino acids. The CDR3 protein is CASSLELAGDTQYF. The CDR3 DNA reads TGTGCCAGCAGCTTGGAACTAGCGGGAGATACGCAGTATTTT.

This clone was counted a single time. This chain links TRBV4-2 with TRBJ2-2; tentative D call: TRBD1 (5 bases). In germline, CDR1 is LGHNA, CDR2 YNFKEQ. Trimming removed 0 bases from V and 0 bases from J, with 5 bases in between. CDR3 length: 15 amino acids. The CDR3 region is CASSQEDTNTGELFF. The CDR3, as DNA: TGTGCCAGCAGCCAAGAGGACACGAACACCGGGGAGCTGTTTTTT.

This clone was picked up one time. The rearrangement links TRBV5-1 to TRBJ1-1; D possibly corresponds to TRBD1 (5 bases). V lost 4 bases and J lost 11, with 18 bases in between. CDR3 length: 13 residues. Germline loops: CDR1 SGHRS, CDR2 YFSETQ. CDR3 DNA sequence: TGCGCCAGCAGCCCCACCGGGGGGTCCGGCGCTTTCTTT. Its protein product is CASSPTGGSGAFF.

This chain joins TRBV6-5 and TRBJ2-1; D is perhaps TRBD2 (6 bases). This CDR3 comprises 15 residues. V lost 2 bases and J lost 1, with 9 bases in between. CDR1 MNHEY and CDR2 SVGAGI come from the germline V gene. DNA for the CDR3: TGTGCCAGCAGTTACGGGACTCCGTCCTACAATGAGCAGTTCTTC. Amino acid sequence: CASSYGTPSYNEQFF.

The chain employs TRBV28 and TRBJ2-3, with 10 bases that match TRBD2. The CDR3 has 16 amino acids. V dropped 7 bases and J dropped 6; count of bases not matched to a gene: 13. Germline-derived CDR1 and CDR2 are MDHEN and SYDVKM. The CDR3 DNA reads TGTGCCAGCACTCCATCAGCGGGGGGGCGGGCCGATACGCAGTATTTT. As protein: CASTPSAGGRADTQYF.

The chain employs TRBV7-9 and TRBJ2-3; 10 bases line up with TRBD1. Germline-derived CDR1 and CDR2 are SEHNR and FQNEAQ (reference sequence). This CDR3 spans 14 amino acids. The ends lost 5 bases at V and 6 bases at J; junction bases unmatched: 5. This CDR3 is CASSERQGADTQYF. In DNA, the CDR3 is TGTGCCAGCAGCGAGCGACAGGGGGCGGATACGCAGTATTTT.

J is TRBJ1-5 and V is TRBV11-3; TRBD1 is a possible D gene (6 bases). V lost 3 bases and J 2 bases, leaving 11 bases between the germline ends. Looked up from germline, CDR1 is SGHNT and CDR2 is YENEEA. The CDR3 covers 15 residues. CDR3 nucleotides: TGTGCCAGCAGCTTGAAAGCAGGGGGCAATCAGCCCCAGCATTTT. It yields the protein CASSLKAGGNQPQHF.

The chain carries TRBV19 and TRBJ1-3; weak D call: TRBD1 (5 bases). V lost 2 bases to trimming and J lost 2 bases, with 7 bases between them. The germline gives CDR1 LNHDA, CDR2 SQIVND (reference sequence). CDR3 size: 14 residues. The CDR3 is CASSITGAGNTIYF. As DNA, the CDR3 is TGTGCCAGTAGTATAACAGGCGCTGGAAACACCATATATTTT.

The chain joins TRBV6-1 to TRBJ2-1; 7 nucleotides match TRBD2. Germline-derived CDR1 and CDR2 are MNHNS and SASEGT. The CDR3 spans 13 residues. V was pared by 7 bases and J by 5 bases, with 5 bases of the junction left unmatched. CDR3 sequence (DNA): TGTGCCAGCACCACGGGGACTAACAATGAGCAGTTCTTC. Its translation is CASTTGTNNEQFF.

V gene TRBV30 combines with J gene TRBJ2-3; 7 bases agree with TRBD2. V shed 3 bases and J 2 bases; nucleotides not matched to a gene: 11. The CDR3 loop spans 16 amino acids. Germline CDR1 and CDR2: GTSNPN and SVGIG (reference sequence). The CDR3 DNA reads TGTGCCTGGAGGAGCCCTCGGCGGGAGATCACAGATACGCAGTATTTT. Translated, it gives CAWRSPRREITDTQYF.

This sequence joins TRBV30 and TRBJ2-3, with D hard to call. The V gene lost 5 bases and the J gene lost 6 bases, with 12 bases spanning the gap. The CDR3 consists of 12 residues. Germline lookup yields CDR1 GTSNPN and CDR2 SVGIG (reference sequence). In DNA, the CDR3 is TGTGCCTGGGGCCGAGGTGGGGATACGCAGTATTTT. It yields the protein CAWGRGGDTQYF.

This clone appeared a single time. The V gene is TRBV18, the J gene TRBJ1-2; TRBD1 aligns across 7 bases. The V gene end was trimmed by 4 bases and the J gene end by 0 bases; junction bases not matched to a gene: 14. Germline loops: CDR1 KGHSH, CDR2 LQKENI. This CDR3 has 18 residues. This CDR3 is CASSRSQGGGGPNYGYTF. For the CDR3, the DNA is TGTGCCAGCTCACGGTCGCAGGGGGGAGGAGGACCTAACTATGGCTACACCTTC.

DNA of the CDR3: TGCGCCAGCAGCTTGGTGGCTAGCGGGGGCTACAATGAGCAGTTCTTC. This translates into CASSLVASGGYNEQFF. The chain is built from TRBV5-1 and TRBJ2-1; 10 nucleotides match TRBD2. The CDR3 is made up of 16 amino acids. V lost 0 bases, J lost 3 bases, and 3 bases stayed unmatched. Germline V CDR1 and CDR2: SGHRS, YFSETQ.

V usage is TRBV5-4 and J usage is TRBJ2-3; D is unclear. Germline V gives CDR1 SGHNT, CDR2 YYREEE (reference sequence). The CDR3 sequence is 11 residues long. Trimming took 0 bases from V and 4 from J, leaving 0 bases between them. CDR3 bases: TGTGCCAGCAGCTTGGCAGATACGCAGTATTTT. Its protein is CASSLADTQYF.

The rearrangement joins TRBV11-2 to TRBJ1-1, with D uncertain. Trimming removed 1 base at V and 2 bases at J, with 8 bases between. The CDR3 is 14 amino acids. Looked up from germline, CDR1 is SGHAT and CDR2 is FQNNGV. CDR3 sequence reads: CASSLGMTNTEAFF. The CDR3 nucleotides read TGTGCCAGCAGCTTAGGAATGACCAACACTGAAGCTTTCTTT.

The chain's CDR3 is CASSLSISGRVSYGYTF. CDR3 DNA: TGTGCCAGCAGTTTATCCATCAGCGGGCGGGTTTCTTATGGCTACACCTTC. This chain joins TRBV28 and TRBJ1-2; D gene uncertain. With 1 base removed from V and 5 bases from J, the gap between germline ends came to 20 bases. The CDR3 extends over 17 amino acids. The germline gives CDR1 MDHEN, CDR2 SYDVKM.

This clone was seen more than once but under ten times. The chain combines TRBV5-1 with TRBJ2-2; a weak D match, TRBD1 (5 bases). The CDR3 extends over 16 amino acids. V was clipped by 0 bases and J by 0 bases, with 9 bases between them. Germline CDR1 is SGHRS and CDR2 is YFSETQ. CDR3 protein: CASSLEQASNTGELFF. CDR3 sequence (DNA): TGCGCCAGCAGCTTGGAACAGGCCTCGAACACCGGGGAGCTGTTTTTT.

This sequence joins TRBV7-9 and TRBJ2-6; D gene ambiguous. The CDR3 spans 17 residues. The V end lost 5 bases, the J end lost 0 bases, and 14 bases lay between the germline ends. Germline CDR1 reads SEHNR; CDR2 reads FQNEAQ (reference sequence). The CDR3 here is CASSRDFLSSGANVLTF. As DNA, the CDR3 is TGTGCCAGCAGCCGAGACTTCTTAAGCTCTGGGGCCAACGTCCTGACTTTC.

The rearrangement joins TRBV2 to TRBJ2-5; 9 nucleotides align to TRBD1. J was trimmed by 4 bases and V by 3 bases; bases with no gene match: 3. CDR3 length: 14 residues. The germline V gene has CDR1 SNHLY and CDR2 FYNNEI. CDR3 in amino acids: CASSDGQGPETQYF. Here the CDR3 DNA reads TGTGCCAGCAGTGACGGACAGGGGCCAGAGACCCAGTACTTC.

The chain has TRBV6-1 and TRBJ2-3; 10 positions agree with TRBD2. CDR1 and CDR2 from the germline V gene are MNHNS and SASEGT. The CDR3 has 18 amino acids. The V and J ends lost 1 base and 8 bases, in that order; junction bases with no gene match: 15. For the CDR3, the DNA is TGTGCCAGCAGTGAAGAATGGGGTAGCGGGGGGCCAGTCGGTACGCAGTATTTT. Its translation: CASSEEWGSGGPVGTQYF.

The chain recombines TRBV5-4 with TRBJ2-7; TRBD1 matches at 8 bases. This CDR3 is 15 amino acids long. The germline CDR1 and CDR2 sequences are SGHNT and YYREEE (reference sequence). The junction had 10 bases not matched to a gene; V was cut back by 4 bases and J by 4 bases. Here the CDR3 DNA reads TGTGCCAGCAGCCACCCGACAGGGGCCGCGTACGAGCAGTACTTC. Its protein is CASSHPTGAAYEQYF.

This chain uses TRBV4-1 with TRBJ1-4; possibly TRBD1 for D (6 bases). Germline CDR1 is MGHRA and CDR2 is YSYEKL. The CDR3 runs 14 residues. The V gene lost 3 bases and the J gene lost 5 bases, with 10 bases spanning the gap. CDR3 coding DNA: TGCGCCAGCAGCCAGACCGGGACAAATGAAAAACTGTTTTTT. As protein: CASSQTGTNEKLFF.

The rearrangement links TRBV5-1 to TRBJ2-2; 7 bases are a match to TRBD2. Germline trimming cut 0 bases from V and 3 bases from J; bases unmatched to any gene: 5. In germline, CDR1 is SGHRS, CDR2 YFSETQ. This CDR3 region has 16 residues. This CDR3 reads CASSLVAGRDTGELFF. The CDR3 DNA reads as TGCGCCAGCAGCTTGGTTGCAGGGAGGGACACCGGGGAGCTGTTTTTT.

This clone was recorded once. The rearrangement links TRBV11-1 to TRBJ1-5, with 8 bases fitting TRBD1. Germline trimming cut 5 bases from V and 7 bases from J; bases unmatched to any gene: 4. Germline V gene data show CDR1 as SGHAT and CDR2 as FQDESV (reference sequence). The CDR3 runs 13 residues. CDR3 sequence (DNA): TGTGCCAGCAGCCCCGGGACAGGACAGCCCCAGCATTTT. The encoded protein is CASSPGTGQPQHF.